Listed here are 22 T cell receptor beta chains from one sample, sequenced in a study of early T cells in non-severe SARS-CoV-2 infection. TCRdb analysed the 5' RACE reads with MiXCR anew, one entry per CDR3 protein. The sample includes approximately 69,000 distinct CDR3 sequences, 12% of them seen just once. The sequenced sample consisted of whole blood. These receptors were collected from an adult who was a healthcare worker with PCR-confirmed SARS-CoV-2 infection or an uninfected control (not recorded which).

This clonotype was recorded at least ten times. The chain has TRBV19 and TRBJ1-5, with a tentative D call TRBD1 (6 bases). The CDR3 length is 17 residues. V lost 4 bases to trimming and J lost 0 bases, with 16 bases between them. Germline V gene lookup returns CDR1 LNHDA and CDR2 SQIVND (reference sequence). Here the CDR3 reads CASSTPRGVGSNQPQHF. The DNA of the CDR3 is TGTGCCAGTAGTACCCCCAGGGGTGTGGGTAGCAATCAGCCCCAGCATTTT.

The chain carries TRBV3-1 and TRBJ2-5; D is unclear. V was trimmed by 1 base and J by 3 bases, leaving 9 bases between them. The germline V gene encodes CDR1 LGHDT and CDR2 YNNKEL (reference sequence). CDR3 length equals 14 residues. As DNA, the CDR3 is TGTGCCAGCAGCCAAGGAGGCCTGGAAGAGACCCAGTACTTC. Translated: CASSQGGLEETQYF.

Only a few counts were recorded for this clonotype. The rearrangement uses TRBV3-1 and TRBJ2-3; 8 nucleotides line up with TRBD1. Germline CDR1 LGHDT, CDR2 YNNKEL (reference sequence). The CDR3 consists of 16 residues. Trimming at V came to 4 bases and at J to 3 bases, leaving 9 bases not matched to a gene. This CDR3 is CASSRRTGFETDTQYF. The CDR3 nucleotides read TGTGCCAGCAGCCGGCGGACAGGGTTCGAGACAGATACGCAGTATTTT.

The chain links TRBV20-1 to TRBJ1-2; tentative D call: TRBD1 (6 bases). Trimming removed 0 bases at V and 3 bases at J, with 17 bases between. CDR1 DFQATT and CDR2 SNEGSKA come from the germline V gene (reference sequence). The CDR3 spans 16 residues. CDR3 loop: CSARDLARGGHYGYTF. In nucleotides, the CDR3 is TGCAGTGCTAGAGATCTGGCAAGGGGGGGCCACTATGGCTACACCTTC.

This clonotype was counted a few times. The chain combines TRBV24-1 with TRBJ2-7, with unresolved D. CDR1 and CDR2 from the germline V gene are KGHDR and SFDVKD. Trimming took 5 bases from V and 3 from J, leaving 13 bases between them. The CDR3 runs to 14 residues. The CDR3 region is CATSARGTDYEQYF. The CDR3 DNA sequence: TGTGCCACCAGTGCGCGCGGAACGGACTACGAGCAGTACTTC.

This clonotype has a count of ten or more. One end of the junction does not line up with germline, which may come from a read error. V usage is TRBV6-5 and J usage is TRBJ1-2; 7 nucleotides agree with TRBD1. The CDR3 runs to 13 residues. In germline, CDR1 is MNHEY, CDR2 SVGAGI. The CDR3 nucleotides read TGTGCCAGCAGTTCGGGACAGACCACTGGCTGCACCTTC. It yields the protein CASSSGQTTGCTF.

Only one count was recorded for this clonotype. The CDR3 sequence: CSVEGYWGPDTQYF. As DNA, the CDR3 is TGCAGCGTTGAGGGTTATTGGGGCCCTGATACGCAGTATTTT. J is TRBJ2-3 and V is TRBV29-1; maybe TRBD1 (5 bases). CDR1 and CDR2 (germline): SQVTM, ANQGSEA. This CDR3 has 14 residues. The V end lost 3 bases, the J end lost 6 bases, and 16 bases lay between the germline ends.

V and J are TRBV7-8 and TRBJ2-7; D uncertain. CDR3 size: 14 residues. Germline assignment: CDR1 SGHVS and CDR2 FQNEAQ. The V and J ends lost 2 bases and 3 bases respectively, with 11 bases between them. The CDR3 DNA reads as TGTGCCAGCAGCTTACCGGGCAGCTACTACGAGCAGTACTTC. This encodes CASSLPGSYYEQYF.

The genes are TRBV20-1 and TRBJ2-1; 14 nucleotides align to TRBD2. V lost 5 bases, J lost 4 bases, and 4 bases stayed unmatched. CDR1 is DFQATT, CDR2 SNEGSKA, per germline (reference sequence). The CDR3 is 15 amino acids. CDR3 region: CSARLAGGMYNEQFF. The CDR3 DNA reads as TGCAGTGCTCGACTAGCGGGAGGGATGTACAATGAGCAGTTCTTC.

This clonotype was seen many times. This sequence joins TRBV20-1 and TRBJ1-1; TRBD1 might be the D (5 bases). This CDR3 comprises 13 residues. Germline V gene data show CDR1 as DFQATT and CDR2 as SNEGSKA (reference sequence). The V and J ends lost 5 bases and 5 bases respectively, with 15 bases between them. The CDR3 reads CSALGREGTEAFF. As DNA, the CDR3 is TGCAGTGCTCTAGGCAGGGAGGGGACTGAAGCTTTCTTT.

The chain carries TRBV5-1 and TRBJ1-1; D is unclear. This CDR3 comprises 12 residues. Trimming left V 5 bases short and J 4 bases short, with 9 bases between. CDR1 and CDR2 (germline): SGHRS, YFSETQ. The CDR3 loop is CASSYVGTEAFF. The CDR3 region has the DNA TGCGCCAGCAGTTATGTGGGCACTGAAGCTTTCTTT.

This clonotype was detected many times. The chain recombines TRBV7-9 with TRBJ2-5, with 7 bases matching TRBD2. The CDR3 contains 16 residues. Germline assignment: CDR1 SEHNR and CDR2 FQNEAQ (reference sequence). The V and J ends lost 4 bases and 3 bases, in that order; junction bases with no gene match: 11. CDR3 region: CASSSVGGTTEETQYF. The DNA for the CDR3 is TGTGCCAGCAGCTCCGTGGGCGGGACTACGGAAGAGACCCAGTACTTC.

This clonotype was seen many times. V gene TRBV12-3 or TRBV12-4 combines with J gene TRBJ1-5; the match to TRBD1 covers 7 bases. This CDR3 contains 14 residues. J was trimmed by 6 bases and V by 6 bases; bases with no gene match: 8. The CDR3 sequence: CASRQTGEAQPQHF. The CDR3 DNA sequence: TGTGCCAGCAGGCAAACAGGGGAGGCTCAGCCCCAGCATTTT.

This clonotype was picked up many times. V gene TRBV19 combines with J gene TRBJ2-1, with TRBD2 matching 11 bases. CDR1 is LNHDA and CDR2 is SQIVND in the germline V gene (reference sequence). CDR3 length: 15 amino acids. Unmatched junction bases numbered 2, after V lost 3 bases and J lost 4 bases. Here the CDR3 DNA reads TGTGCCAGTAGTATGACTAGCGGGGCGTACAATGAGCAGTTCTTC. Its protein product is CASSMTSGAYNEQFF.

The chain links TRBV29-1 to TRBJ2-7, with 7 bases fitting TRBD2. This CDR3 region has 14 residues. The junction had 8 bases not matched to a gene; V was cut back by 6 bases and J by 0 bases. CDR1 and CDR2 (germline): SQVTM, ANQGSEA. The CDR3 DNA is TGCAGCGTGCGACTAGCCCCTAGCTCCTACGAGCAGTACTTC. It encodes CSVRLAPSSYEQYF.

This chain uses TRBV12-5 with TRBJ2-1, with D possibly being TRBD2 (6 bases). The V and J ends lost 4 bases and 0 bases respectively, with 10 bases between them. The CDR3 is made up of 15 amino acids. Per germline, CDR1 LGHNT and CDR2 FRNRAP. CDR3 residues: CASGSGGISYNEQFF. CDR3 nucleotides: TGTGCTAGTGGTTCTGGCGGGATCTCCTACAATGAGCAGTTCTTC.

The V call is TRBV6-2 or TRBV6-3, the J call TRBJ2-2, with 9 nucleotides matching TRBD1. The CDR3 spans 16 residues. Germline trimming cut 6 bases from V and 0 bases from J; bases unmatched to any gene: 5. In germline, CDR1 is MNHEY, CDR2 SVGEGT. CDR3 coding DNA: TGTGCCAGCAGACCTCGGACAGGGGCGAACACCGGGGAGCTGTTTTTT. This sequence encodes CASRPRTGANTGELFF.

This clonotype came up many times. This chain joins TRBV4-1 and TRBJ1-2, with 8 bases identical to TRBD1. Unmatched junction bases numbered 11, after V lost 0 bases and J lost 8 bases. The CDR3 contains 16 residues. Germline V gene sequence: CDR1 MGHRA, CDR2 YSYEKL. CDR3: CASSQEWLGTGNGYTF. CDR3 in DNA: TGCGCCAGCAGCCAAGAATGGCTCGGGACAGGAAACGGCTACACCTTC.

This clonotype was recorded at least ten times. The chain links TRBV18 to TRBJ1-1, with D possibly TRBD1 on 5 matching bases. The CDR3 is 14 amino acids. The ends were cut back, 1 base at V and 5 bases at J, with 11 bases in the middle. Germline CDR1 is KGHSH and CDR2 is LQKENI. This CDR3 reads CASSPLGGRTEAFF. The CDR3 nucleotides are TGTGCCAGCTCACCACTGGGGGGAAGGACTGAAGCTTTCTTT. Based on the CDR3 plus reference TRBV18 and TRBJ1-1, the full variable domain is NAGVMQNPRHLVRRRGQEARLRCSPMKGHSHVYWYRQLPEEGLKFMVYLQKENIIDESGMPKERFSAEFPKEGPSILRIQQVVRGDSAAYFCASSPLGGRTEAFFGQGTRLTVV.

This clonotype has a handful of counts. The CDR3 region is CASSPLTRGKNIQYF. The CDR3, as DNA: TGCGCCAGCAGCCCTTTGACTCGGGGCAAAAACATTCAGTACTTC. The chain joins TRBV4-1 to TRBJ2-4, with a tentative D call TRBD2 (5 bases). The CDR3 is 15 amino acids. The germline V gene has CDR1 MGHRA and CDR2 YSYEKL. Trimming removed 4 bases at V and 3 bases at J, with 13 bases between.

In its sample, this clonotype was seen a few times. This chain connects TRBV29-1 to TRBJ2-2; D gene ambiguous. Per germline, CDR1 SQVTM and CDR2 ANQGSEA. This CDR3 has 10 residues. V lost 6 bases and J 8 bases, leaving 7 bases between the germline ends. Here the CDR3 DNA reads TGCAGCGTCTCAACGGGGGAGCTGTTTTTT. This translates into CSVSTGELFF.

This clonotype was observed a handful of times. The germline gene is not matched at one end of the junction; a read error may be the cause. CDR3 sequence reads: CASSPDTSSENTIYF. CDR3 DNA sequence: TGTGCCAGCAGTCCTGACACGAGCTCTGAAAACACCATATATTTT. The chain combines TRBV7-8 with TRBJ1-3; D is ambiguous. The CDR3 has 15 residues. Germline V lookup: CDR1 SGHVS, CDR2 FQNEAQ.